This T cell receptor (beta chain) was found in a study of response to subunit inactivated influenza vaccine. General study results and limits: Authors suggested each seasonal influenza vaccination recruits few new T cells.

TCRdb reanalysed the RT-PCR reads using MiXCR and keeps one entry per CDR3 protein. Counted here are hundreds of thousands of distinct CDR3 sequences, around 13% occurring once; the ten biggest clones make up 6.5% to 8.5%. Germline assignment: CDR1 SNHLY and CDR2 FYNNEI. The CDR3 totals 15 residues. The trim removed 5 bases at V and 3 bases at J, leaving 4 bases unmatched. Concerning this clonotype itself: Antigen: not known.

The gene calls are TRBV2 and TRBJ2-1; 10 bases match TRBD2. The sequences come from PBMCs from blood, collected around two weeks before vaccination. This TCR was sampled from a man aged 50-59 years who received an inactivated influenza vaccine. The CDR3 loop is CASSPWTSGYNEQFF. DNA for the CDR3: TGTGCCAGCAGTCCTTGGACTAGCGGCTACAATGAGCAGTTCTTC.